These 12 T cell receptor beta chains came from one sample sequenced in a study of blood T cell repertoires in COVID-19. The assay was immunoSEQ multiplex PCR, and TCRdb's table has in-frame clones only and misses some. Here the sample spans around 250,000 clones, approximately 81% being singletons. The sequenced material came from PBMCs or T cells enriched from blood (not recorded which). These receptors were obtained from a woman between 45 and 60 years old who had been exposed to COVID-19.

This clone was observed a handful of times. The chain carries TRBV28 and TRBJ2-2; D gene ambiguous. Germline CDR1 is MDHEN and CDR2 is SYDVKM. V gave up 6 bases and J gave up 1 base, with 15 bases separating them. The CDR3 runs to 16 residues. CDR3 sequence: CASSPLPPGNTGELFF. CDR3 nucleotides: TGTGCCAGCAGCCCCCTCCCCCCCGGGAACACCGGGGAGCTGTTTTTT.

The rearrangement links TRBV7-2 to TRBJ2-1; 8 nucleotides line up with TRBD2. The germline V gene has CDR1 SGHTA and CDR2 FQGNSA. CDR3 length equals 17 residues. The V gene end was trimmed by 2 bases and the J gene end by 10 bases; junction bases not matched to a gene: 16. The CDR3 sequence: CASSLRPGGLQVIEQFF. In DNA, the CDR3 is TGTGCCAGCAGCTTACGTCCGGGGGGGCTCCAGGTAATCGAGCAGTTCTTC.

The rearrangement uses TRBV6-5 and TRBJ1-4; 9 bases are a match to TRBD1. Trimming cost V 6 bases and J 8 bases; bases outside gene matches: 4. The CDR3 spans 13 residues. Germline V gene lookup returns CDR1 MNHEY and CDR2 SVGAGI. CDR3 region: CASRQGAGEKLFF. The CDR3 DNA follows: TGTGCCAGCAGACAGGGGGCCGGAGAAAAACTGTTTTTT.

DNA for the CDR3: TGTGCCAGCAGCTTAGCAGAGGAGGGGCCGAACACTGAAGCTTTCTTT. It yields the protein CASSLAEEGPNTEAFF. The chain uses TRBV7-8 and TRBJ1-1, with TRBD1 as a possible D gene (5 bases). V dropped 0 bases and J dropped 1 base, with 12 bases sitting between them. The CDR3 consists of 16 residues. Germline values: CDR1 SGHVS, CDR2 FQNEAQ.

This clone was detected a few times. The V call is TRBV6-4, the J call TRBJ2-2; 9 bases are shared with TRBD2. Trimming removed 5 bases from V and 0 bases from J; junction bases left unmatched: 7. Germline V gene lookup returns CDR1 MRHNA and CDR2 SNTAGT. This CDR3 spans 17 amino acids. CDR3 sequence: CASSPDSGGANTGELFF. The CDR3 DNA follows: TGTGCCAGCAGTCCCGATAGCGGGGGAGCGAACACCGGGGAGCTGTTTTTT.

The chain uses TRBV28 and TRBJ2-3; D is unclear. Looked up from germline, CDR1 is MDHEN and CDR2 is SYDVKM. The CDR3 has 16 residues. Trimming left V 3 bases short and J 2 bases short, with 15 bases between. The CDR3 bases are TGTGCCAGCAGTTTGGGCAGTGCCCCTAACACAGATACGCAGTATTTT. Its translation is CASSLGSAPNTDTQYF.

The chain combines TRBV11-2 with TRBJ2-3, with 13 bases lining up with TRBD2. Germline assignment: CDR1 SGHAT and CDR2 FQNNGV. Losses at the gene ends were 6 bases for V and 7 bases for J; bases not matched to a gene: 4. The CDR3 extends over 14 amino acids. CDR3 protein: CASSTSGGAYTQYF. CDR3 in DNA: TGTGCCAGCAGTACTAGCGGGGGGGCTTATACGCAGTATTTT.

This rearrangement joins TRBV9 to TRBJ2-7, with D possibly TRBD2 on 7 matching bases. V was cut by 4 bases and J by 2 bases, with 19 bases left in between. CDR1 is SGDLS and CDR2 is YYNGEE in the germline V gene. CDR3 length: 16 amino acids. The CDR3 region is CASSPRGGQGTYEQYF. In nucleotides, the CDR3 is TGTGCCAGCAGCCCGAGGGGGGGGCAGGGCACCTACGAGCAGTACTTC.

J is TRBJ1-6 and V is TRBV19; 10 positions agree with TRBD1. V gave up 0 bases and J gave up 9 bases; unmatched junction bases: 2. Germline V gene sequence: CDR1 LNHDA, CDR2 SQIVND (reference sequence). CDR3 size: 15 residues. The chain's CDR3 is CASSIEGQGSSPLHF. The CDR3 nucleotides are TGTGCCAGTAGTATAGAGGGACAGGGGAGTTCACCCCTCCACTTT.

This rearrangement joins TRBV25-1 to TRBJ2-3; no clear D. This CDR3 comprises 13 residues. The germline CDR1 and CDR2 sequences are MGHDK and SYGVNS. Deletions cut 4 bases from V and 4 bases from J, with 9 bases between. CDR3 residues: CASSGIPADTQYF. In DNA, the CDR3 is TGTGCCAGCAGTGGAATTCCGGCAGATACGCAGTATTTT.

The chain combines TRBV10-3 with TRBJ2-1; D not certain. Trimming removed 6 bases from V and 0 bases from J, with 12 bases in between. Per the germline V gene, CDR1 is ENHRY and CDR2 is SYGVKD. The CDR3 sequence is 15 residues long. DNA for the CDR3: TGTGCCATCAGCCCTAGAGGCGGCTCCTACAATGAGCAGTTCTTC. Encoded protein: CAISPRGGSYNEQFF.

The chain recombines TRBV7-2 with TRBJ1-2; perhaps TRBD1 as D (6 bases). Germline CDR1 is SGHTA and CDR2 is FQGNSA. Between the trimmed V and J ends, which lost 1 base and 1 base, there was a span of 10 bases. The CDR3 runs 15 residues. CDR3 loop: CASSLVQGNNYGYTF. CDR3 coding DNA: TGTGCCAGCAGCTTAGTTCAGGGGAATAACTATGGCTACACCTTC.